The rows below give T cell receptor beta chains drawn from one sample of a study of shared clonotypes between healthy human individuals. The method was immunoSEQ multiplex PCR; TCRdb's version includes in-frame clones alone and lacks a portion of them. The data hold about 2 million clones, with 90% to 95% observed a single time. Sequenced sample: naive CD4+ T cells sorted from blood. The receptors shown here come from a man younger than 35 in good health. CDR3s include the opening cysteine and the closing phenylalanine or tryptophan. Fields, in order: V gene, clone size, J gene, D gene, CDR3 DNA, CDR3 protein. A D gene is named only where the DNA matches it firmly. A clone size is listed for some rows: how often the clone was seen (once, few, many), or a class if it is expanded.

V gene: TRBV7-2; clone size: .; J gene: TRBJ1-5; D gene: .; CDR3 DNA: TGTGCCAGCAGCTTCGGCCAGAAAAATCAGCCCCAGCATTTT; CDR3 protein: CASSFGQKNQPQHF
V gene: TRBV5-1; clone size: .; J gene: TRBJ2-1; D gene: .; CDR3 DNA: TGCGCCAGCAGCTTGCAAGCAGGGGCCCGCGTTAATGAGCAGTTCTTC; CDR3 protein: CASSLQAGARVNEQFF
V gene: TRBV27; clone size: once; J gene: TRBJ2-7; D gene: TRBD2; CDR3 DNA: TGTGCCAGCAGTCACGCTAGCGGAGTAGACTCCTACGAGCAGTACTTC; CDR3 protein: CASSHASGVDSYEQYF
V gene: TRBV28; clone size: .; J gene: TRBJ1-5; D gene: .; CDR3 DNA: TGTGCCAGCACTGGGAGGGGGTTTGGGCCCCAGCATTTT; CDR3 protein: CASTGRGFGPQHF
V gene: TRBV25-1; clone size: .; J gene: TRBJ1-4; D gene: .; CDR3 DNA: TGTGCCAGCAGTGTTGGGGGGAGTGCAACTAATGAAAAACTGTTTTTT; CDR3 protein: CASSVGGSATNEKLFF
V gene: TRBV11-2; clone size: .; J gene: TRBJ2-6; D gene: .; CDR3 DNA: TGTGCCAGCCCACAGGGAACTGGGGCCAACGTCCTGACTTTC; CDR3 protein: CASPQGTGANVLTF
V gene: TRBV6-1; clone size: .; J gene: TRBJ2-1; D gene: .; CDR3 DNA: TGTGCCGGCAGGAACTACAATGAGCAGTTCTTC; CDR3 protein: CAGRNYNEQFF
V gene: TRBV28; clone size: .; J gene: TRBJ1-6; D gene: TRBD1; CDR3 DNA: TGTGCCAGCAGTTCACGACAGGGGGTTTGGTCACCCCTCCACTTT; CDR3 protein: CASSSRQGVWSPLHF
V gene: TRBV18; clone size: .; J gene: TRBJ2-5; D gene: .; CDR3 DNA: TGTGCCAGCTCACCCTCGGGGGCGGGAGAAGAGACCCAGTACTTC; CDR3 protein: CASSPSGAGEETQYF
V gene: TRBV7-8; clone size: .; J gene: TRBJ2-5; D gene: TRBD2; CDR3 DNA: TGTGCCAGCAGCTCCGGGACTAGCGGGGGGCGCGAGCAAGAGACCCAGTACTTC; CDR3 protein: CASSSGTSGGREQETQYF